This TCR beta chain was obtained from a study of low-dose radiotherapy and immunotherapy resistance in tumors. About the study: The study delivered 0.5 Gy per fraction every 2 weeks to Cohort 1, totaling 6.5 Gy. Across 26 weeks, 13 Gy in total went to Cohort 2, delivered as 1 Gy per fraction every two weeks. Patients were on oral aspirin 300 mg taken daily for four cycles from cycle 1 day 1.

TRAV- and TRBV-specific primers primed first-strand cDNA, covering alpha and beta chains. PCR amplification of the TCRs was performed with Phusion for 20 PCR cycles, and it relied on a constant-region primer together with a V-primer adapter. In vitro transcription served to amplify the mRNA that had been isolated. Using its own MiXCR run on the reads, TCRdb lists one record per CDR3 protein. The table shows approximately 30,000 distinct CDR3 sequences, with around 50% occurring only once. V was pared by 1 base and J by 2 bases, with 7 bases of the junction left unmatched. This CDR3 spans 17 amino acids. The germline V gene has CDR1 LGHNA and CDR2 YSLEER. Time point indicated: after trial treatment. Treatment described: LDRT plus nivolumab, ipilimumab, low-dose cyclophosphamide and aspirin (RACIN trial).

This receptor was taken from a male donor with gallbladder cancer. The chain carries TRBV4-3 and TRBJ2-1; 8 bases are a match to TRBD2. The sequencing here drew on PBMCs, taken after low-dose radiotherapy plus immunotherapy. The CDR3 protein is CASSQALTSGAYNEQFF. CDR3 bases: TGCGCCAGCAGCCAAGCCCTAACTAGCGGAGCCTACAATGAGCAGTTCTTC.